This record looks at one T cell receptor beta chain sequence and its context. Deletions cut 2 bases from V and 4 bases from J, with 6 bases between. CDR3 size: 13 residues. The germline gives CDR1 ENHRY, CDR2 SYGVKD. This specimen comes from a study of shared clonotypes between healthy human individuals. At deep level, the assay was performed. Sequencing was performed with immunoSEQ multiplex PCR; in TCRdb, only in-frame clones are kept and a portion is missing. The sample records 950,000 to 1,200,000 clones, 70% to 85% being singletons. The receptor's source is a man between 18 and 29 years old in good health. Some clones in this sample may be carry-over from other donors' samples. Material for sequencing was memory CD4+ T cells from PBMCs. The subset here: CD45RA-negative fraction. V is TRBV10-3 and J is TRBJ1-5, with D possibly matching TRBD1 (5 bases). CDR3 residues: CAISEGANQPQHF. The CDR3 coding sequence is TGTGCCATCAGTGAGGGGGCTAATCAGCCCCAGCATTTT.